This T cell receptor beta chain was sequenced in a study of spatial heterogeneity in lung cancer. Study findings and constraints: Higher tumor mutation counts went along with higher counts of expanded intratumoral alpha and beta TCRs.

The CDR3 is 18 residues long. V lost 2 bases to trimming and J lost 10 bases; unmatched junction nucleotides: 17. Germline CDR1 ENHRY, CDR2 SYGVKD. This clonotype came up many times. Its target is unknown. TCRdb analysed the 5' RACE reads with MiXCR anew, one entry per CDR3 protein. The table includes about 100,000 distinct CDR3 sequences, approximately 4.7% detected once. Documented time point: sample taken at primary tumor resection. This receptor was obtained from a male donor with early-stage non-small cell lung cancer. The V and J genes are TRBV10-3 and TRBJ2-1, with 10 nucleotides matching TRBD2. Sequences were derived from lung tumor tissue, sampled at surgery. CDR3 region: CAISEPDPGLAPRTEQFF. The CDR3 nucleotides read TGTGCCATCAGTGAGCCCGACCCGGGACTAGCGCCTCGCACGGAGCAGTTCTTC.